One and the same sample provided the 18 T cell receptor beta chains below, sequenced in a study of technical replicates of blood from a handful of donors. Sequenced by immunoSEQ multiplex PCR; TCRdb stores in-frame clones only, minus some. The repertoire holds about 74,000 clones, with roughly 94% as singletons. The sequencing sample was made of T cells isolated from PBMCs. The receptors here all came from a human donor in good health.

In this sample, this clone turned up once. This chain uses TRBV5-8 with TRBJ2-7; the D gene is possibly TRBD2 (6 bases). The CDR3 is 16 amino acids. Trimming shortened V by 6 bases and J by 2 bases, and 21 bases separated the two germline ends. Germline assignment: CDR1 SGHTS and CDR2 YDEGEE. CDR3 bases: TGTGCCAGCACTATAAACGGGGGACTGCTTGCCTACGAGCAGTACTTC. It codes for CASTINGGLLAYEQYF. The whole variable domain, remainder taken from reference TRBV5-8 and TRBJ2-7, is EAGVTQSPTHLIKTRGQQATLRCSPISGHTSVYWYQQALGLGLQFLLWYDEGEERNRGNFPPRFSGRQFPNYSSELNVNALELEDSALYLCASTINGGLLAYEQYFGPGTRLTVT.

V usage is TRBV6-5 and J usage is TRBJ1-6; no clear D gene. The CDR3 has 13 amino acids. The V end was cut by 6 bases, the J end by 6 bases, with 9 bases between. Germline assignment: CDR1 MNHEY and CDR2 SVGAGI. CDR3 protein: CASSSGLNSPLHF. CDR3 coding DNA: TGTGCCAGCAGCTCAGGACTTAATTCACCCCTCCACTTT.

The chain joins TRBV6-4 to TRBJ1-5; 8 nucleotides align to TRBD1. The CDR3 consists of 15 residues. Germline CDR1 MRHNA, CDR2 SNTAGT. Trimming at V came to 5 bases and at J to 5 bases, leaving 8 bases not matched to a gene. The CDR3 protein is CASSPELTGDQPQHF. The CDR3, as DNA: TGTGCCAGCAGTCCCGAGCTGACAGGGGATCAGCCCCAGCATTTT.

The chain joins TRBV7-8 to TRBJ2-7; D possibly corresponds to TRBD2 (5 bases). Germline V gene data show CDR1 as SGHVS and CDR2 as FQNEAQ. The CDR3 totals 14 residues. The V and J ends lost 0 bases and 5 bases respectively, with 11 bases between them. The CDR3 sequence is CASSLAQRLDEQYF. The CDR3 DNA reads as TGTGCCAGCAGCTTAGCACAGCGGTTGGACGAGCAGTACTTC.

V usage is TRBV5-6 and J usage is TRBJ2-3, with 13 positions matching TRBD2. CDR1 and CDR2 (germline): SGHDT, YYEEEE. CDR3 length equals 16 residues. Trimming at V came to 5 bases and at J to 4 bases, leaving 7 bases not matched to a gene. The CDR3 protein is CASSRTSGSAPDTQYF. The CDR3 region has the DNA TGTGCCAGCAGTCGGACTAGCGGGAGCGCCCCAGATACGCAGTATTTT.

The chain has TRBV29-1 and TRBJ2-2; TRBD1 agrees at 8 bases. V gave up 6 bases and J gave up 7 bases; unmatched junction bases: 7. CDR3 size: 13 residues. CDR1 and CDR2 (germline): SQVTM, ANQGSEA. CDR3 sequence: CSVIRGRIGELFF. In DNA form, the CDR3 reads TGCAGCGTGATCAGGGGGCGCATCGGGGAGCTGTTTTTT.

The rearrangement links TRBV5-1 to TRBJ1-4; 9 bases match TRBD1. V trimming: 4 bases; J trimming: 5 bases; junction bases outside the gene matches: 9. CDR3 length: 16 amino acids. Germline V lookup: CDR1 SGHRS, CDR2 YFSETQ. CDR3 protein: CASSPTPGQGNEKLFF. The DNA for the CDR3 is TGCGCCAGCAGCCCGACCCCCGGACAGGGGAATGAAAAACTGTTTTTT.

V and J are TRBV27 and TRBJ2-7; D call uncertain. CDR1 is MNHEY and CDR2 is SMNVEV in the germline V gene (reference sequence). Trimming shortened V by 6 bases and J by 2 bases, and 14 bases separated the two germline ends. There are 14 residues in the CDR3. The CDR3 reads CASRTYRAPYEQYF. The CDR3 DNA reads TGTGCCAGCAGGACCTACAGAGCACCCTACGAGCAGTACTTC.

J is TRBJ2-5 and V is TRBV25-1; TRBD2 aligns across 9 bases. There are 14 residues in the CDR3. CDR1 MGHDK and CDR2 SYGVNS come from the germline V gene. The junction had 5 bases not matched to a gene; V was cut back by 4 bases and J by 5 bases. CDR3: CASSGLAGRETQYF. In DNA, the CDR3 is TGTGCCAGCAGTGGTCTAGCGGGGAGGGAGACCCAGTACTTC.

This clone was counted once. V and J are TRBV11-3 and TRBJ2-1, with D perhaps matching TRBD2 (6 bases). Germline CDR1 is SGHNT and CDR2 is YENEEA. CDR3 length: 15 amino acids. Trimming left V 3 bases short and J 0 bases short, with 9 bases between. Here the CDR3 DNA reads TGTGCCAGCAGCTTTGGGGGGAACTCCTACAATGAGCAGTTCTTC. Translation gives CASSFGGNSYNEQFF. The variable domain in full, completed from reference TRBV11-3 and TRBJ2-1, reads EAGVVQSPRYKIIEKKQPVAFWCNPISGHNTLYWYLQNLGQGPELLIRYENEEAVDDSQLPKDRFSAERLKGVDSTLKIQPAELGDSAVYLCASSFGGNSYNEQFFGPGTRLTVL.

The V call is TRBV7-3, the J call TRBJ2-2; TRBD2 aligns across 11 bases. CDR3 size: 16 residues. CDR1 and CDR2 from the germline V gene are SGHTA and FQGTGA. The V segment lost 6 bases and the J segment 1 base; nucleotides outside the gene matches: 4. CDR3 region: CASSPGLAGNTGELFF. In DNA form, the CDR3 reads TGTGCCAGCAGTCCTGGACTAGCGGGGAACACCGGGGAGCTGTTTTTT.

The chain has TRBV4-1 and TRBJ2-1, with 12 bases that match TRBD2. CDR3 length: 21 residues. The V gene's germline CDR1 is MGHRA and CDR2 YSYEKL. Losses at the gene ends were 1 base for V and 7 bases for J; bases not matched to a gene: 20. CDR3 sequence: CASSQARDVQRLAGVGNEQFF. CDR3 nucleotides: TGCGCCAGCAGCCAAGCCCGGGACGTCCAGCGACTAGCGGGAGTTGGGAATGAGCAGTTCTTC.

This rearrangement joins TRBV27 to TRBJ1-1; weak D call: TRBD1 (5 bases). Germline V lookup: CDR1 MNHEY, CDR2 SMNVEV (reference sequence). Trimming stripped 6 bases from V and 0 bases from J, with 17 bases between. CDR3 size: 16 residues. This CDR3 reads CASSLLSGALNTEAFF. The CDR3 coding sequence is TGTGCCAGCAGCTTACTAAGCGGGGCCTTGAACACTGAAGCTTTCTTT.

The genes are TRBV15 and TRBJ2-3; perhaps TRBD1 as D (5 bases). The length of the CDR3 is 15 residues. V lost 1 base and J 3 bases, leaving 11 bases between the germline ends. CDR1 and CDR2 (germline): LNHNV, YYDKDF (reference sequence). DNA of the CDR3: TGTGCCACCAGCAGAGTAAGGGGTAGGACAGATACGCAGTATTTT. It encodes CATSRVRGRTDTQYF.

This clone was counted once. The chain is built from TRBV14 and TRBJ1-2; tentative D call: TRBD1 (5 bases). The germline V gene has CDR1 SGHDN and CDR2 FVKESK. CDR3 length equals 16 residues. The V end was cut by 0 bases, the J end by 4 bases, with 15 bases between. The CDR3 nucleotides read TGTGCCAGCAGCCAAGAGGGGCCCGTCCCCTTCTATGGCTACACCTTC. Encoded protein: CASSQEGPVPFYGYTF.

This chain uses TRBV5-1 with TRBJ1-1; 9 positions agree with TRBD1. The V segment lost 2 bases and the J segment 3 bases; nucleotides outside the gene matches: 2. Germline CDR1 and CDR2: SGHRS and YFSETQ. This CDR3 spans 14 amino acids. CDR3 residues: CASSFRQGDTEAFF. In DNA, the CDR3 is TGCGCCAGCAGCTTTCGACAGGGGGACACTGAAGCTTTCTTT.

The genes are TRBV18 and TRBJ2-3; 10 bases align to TRBD2. Germline V gives CDR1 KGHSH, CDR2 LQKENI. Germline trimming cut 6 bases from V and 0 bases from J; bases unmatched to any gene: 15. The CDR3 is 19 amino acids. The DNA for the CDR3 is TGTGCCAGCTCCGGGACTAGCGCAGACGGGCCTTCTAGCACAGATACGCAGTATTTT. It encodes CASSGTSADGPSSTDTQYF.

The CDR3 DNA sequence: TGTGCCAGCAGCGTAGAGGGTAGCGGACGGTATTATGAGCAGTTCTTC. Encoded protein: CASSVEGSGRYYEQFF. V usage is TRBV9 and J usage is TRBJ2-1; D possibly corresponds to TRBD2 (6 bases). The germline V and J ends were trimmed by 0 bases and 8 bases, with 18 bases remaining between them. Germline V CDR1 and CDR2: SGDLS, YYNGEE. The CDR3 covers 16 residues.